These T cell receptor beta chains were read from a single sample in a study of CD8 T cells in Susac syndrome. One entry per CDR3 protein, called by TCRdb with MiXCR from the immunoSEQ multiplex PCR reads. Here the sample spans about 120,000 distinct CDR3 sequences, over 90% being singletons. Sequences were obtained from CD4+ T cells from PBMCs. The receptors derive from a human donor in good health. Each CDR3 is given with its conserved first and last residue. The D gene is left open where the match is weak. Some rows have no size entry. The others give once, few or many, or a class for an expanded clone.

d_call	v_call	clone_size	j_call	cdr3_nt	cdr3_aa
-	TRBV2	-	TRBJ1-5	TGTGCCAGCAGTGAATCTTGGCAGCCCCAGCATTTT	CASSESWQPQHF
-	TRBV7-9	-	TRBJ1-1	TGTGCCAGCAGCTTATTGGGACAGAACACTGAAGCTTTCTTT	CASSLLGQNTEAFF
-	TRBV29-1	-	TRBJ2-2	TGCAGCGTTGAAGCGGGGGGCCGGACCGGGGAGCTGTTTTTT	CSVEAGGRTGELFF
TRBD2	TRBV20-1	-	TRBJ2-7	TGCAGTGCTAGAAAGGGCGGGAGGTCGTACGAGCAGTACTTC	CSARKGGRSYEQYF
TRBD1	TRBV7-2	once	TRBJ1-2	TGTGCCAGCAGCTTAGCCGCGACAGGGATTCTCTCTGGCTACACCTTC	CASSLAATGILSGYTF
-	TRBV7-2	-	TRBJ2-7	TGTGCCAGCAGCTTATTCTCCACTGGGTCCTACGAGCAGTACTTC	CASSLFSTGSYEQYF
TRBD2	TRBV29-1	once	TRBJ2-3	TGCAGCCACGCGGGGGTGCCTATAAATACGCAGTATTTT	CSHAGVPINTQYF
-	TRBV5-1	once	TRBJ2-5	TGCGCCAGCAGCTCTGGGGCAGTACAAGAGACCCAGTACTTC	CASSSGAVQETQYF
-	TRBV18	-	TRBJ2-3	TGTGCCAGCTCACCAGGGGCCACAGATACGCAGTATTTT	CASSPGATDTQYF
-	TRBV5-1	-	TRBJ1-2	TGCGCCAGCAGGAGGGACGGAAACTATGGCTACACCTTC	CASRRDGNYGYTF
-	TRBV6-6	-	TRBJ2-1	TGTGCCAGCAGTTACTCCCGGGATGAGCAGTTCTTC	CASSYSRDEQFF
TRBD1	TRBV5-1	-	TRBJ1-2	TGCGCCAGCAGCTTGGGGCCCCCGGACAGGCATCTGGATGGCTACACCTTC	CASSLGPPDRHLDGYTF
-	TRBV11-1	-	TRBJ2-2	TGTGCCAGCAGCTCATTCGGGAGCGGACGGGCCGGGGAGCTGTTTTTT	CASSSFGSGRAGELFF
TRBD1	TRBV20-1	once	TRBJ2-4	TGCAGTGCTAGAGATCAGGGGGTGGTCGGGGCCAAAAACATTCAGTACTTC	CSARDQGVVGAKNIQYF
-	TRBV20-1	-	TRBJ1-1	TGCAGTGCTTGTGAAAACAGGGTGATGAACACTGAAGCTTTCTTT	CSACENRVMNTEAFF
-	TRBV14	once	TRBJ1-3	TGTGCCAGCAGCCCCCTTGGACCGAGCTCTGGAAACACCATATATTTT	CASSPLGPSSGNTIYF
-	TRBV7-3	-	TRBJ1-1	TGTGCCAGCAGCGCCATTTCAACTGTGAACACTGAAGCTTTCTTT	CASSAISTVNTEAFF
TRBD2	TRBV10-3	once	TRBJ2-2	TGTGCCATCAGCCCAGCTAGCGGGAGGGCCAACACCGGGGAGCTGTTTTTT	CAISPASGRANTGELFF
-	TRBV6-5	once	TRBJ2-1	TGTGCCAGCAGATGGGGGTCGTACAATGAGCAGTTCTTC	CASRWGSYNEQFF
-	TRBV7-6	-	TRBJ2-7	TGTGCCAGCAGCTCCTCGTCCGGGTCCGAGCAGTACTTC	CASSSSSGSEQYF
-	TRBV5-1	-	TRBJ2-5	TGCGCCAGTGCCGGGACTCCGAATCCCCAAGAGACCCAGTACTTC	CASAGTPNPQETQYF
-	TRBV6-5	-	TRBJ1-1	TGTGCCAGCAGTTACGAGGGTGGTCGTACCCAAGCTTTCTTT	CASSYEGGRTQAFF
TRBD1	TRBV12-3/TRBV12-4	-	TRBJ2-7	TGTGCCAGCAGCCGCGAGACACCGGGACAGTTCTTCTCCTACGAGCAGTACTTC	CASSRETPGQFFSYEQYF
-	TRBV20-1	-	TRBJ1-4	TGCAGTGCTAGAGAGGAGGGGGAAGAAAAACTGTTTTTT	CSAREEGEEKLFF
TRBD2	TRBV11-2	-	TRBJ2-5	TGTGCCAGCAGCTTGTCTAGCGGGGGGATTCAAGAGACCCAGTACTTC	CASSLSSGGIQETQYF
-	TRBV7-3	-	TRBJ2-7	TGTGCCAGCAGCCCCGGTCCTTTGGGCGAGCAGTACTTC	CASSPGPLGEQYF
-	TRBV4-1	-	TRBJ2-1	TGCGCCAGCAGCCAGCCCCGGGAAACGTACAATGAGCAGTTCTTC	CASSQPRETYNEQFF
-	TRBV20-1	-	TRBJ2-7	TGCAGTGCTGAGGCCCTGACTGGCTCCTACGAGCAGTACTTC	CSAEALTGSYEQYF
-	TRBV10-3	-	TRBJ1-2	TGTGCCATCAGTGAGTCCACCACAGCTAACTATGGCTACACCTTC	CAISESTTANYGYTF
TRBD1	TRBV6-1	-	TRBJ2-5	TGTGCCAGCAGCCTTACAGGGGGCCGAGAGACCCAGTACTTC	CASSLTGGRETQYF
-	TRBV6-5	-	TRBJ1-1	TGTGCCAGCAGTCAGGGCGCTGAAGCTTTCTTT	CASSQGAEAFF
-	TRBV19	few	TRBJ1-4	TGTGCCAGTAAAAGGGAAAAACTGTTTTTT	CASKREKLFF
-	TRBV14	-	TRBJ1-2	TGTGCCAGCAGCCAAGCCCCTCGGGTCTATGGCTACACCTTC	CASSQAPRVYGYTF
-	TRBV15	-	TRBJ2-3	TGTGCCACCAGCTTTCGAATTCAGGGCGGAGATACGCAGTATTTT	CATSFRIQGGDTQYF
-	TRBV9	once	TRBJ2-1	TGTGCCAGCAGCGCGAATCCCCCCCGGCCGGGCTCCTACAATGAGCAGTTCTTC	CASSANPPRPGSYNEQFF
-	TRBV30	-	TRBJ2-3	TGTGCCTGTTACCGGGACCCAACCACAGATACGCAGTATTTT	CACYRDPTTDTQYF
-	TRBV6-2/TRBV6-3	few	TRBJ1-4	TGTGCCAGCGGACGCGAAAAACTGTTTTTT	CASGREKLFF
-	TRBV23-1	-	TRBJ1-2	TGCGCCAGCAGTCGTTTGTGTGGCTACACCTTC	CASSRLCGYTF
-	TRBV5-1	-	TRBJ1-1	TGCGCCAGCACCCTAACAGGGAAAGGGAACACTGAAGCTTTCTTT	CASTLTGKGNTEAFF
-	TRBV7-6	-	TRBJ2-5	TGTGCCAGCAGCCCGGGGAAGTGGGGAGAGACCCAGTACTTC	CASSPGKWGETQYF
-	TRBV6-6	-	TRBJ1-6	TGTGCCAGCAGTTACGAGACAGTCGATTCACCCCTCCACTTT	CASSYETVDSPLHF
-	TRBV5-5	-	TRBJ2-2	TGTGCCAGCAGCCCGGACGTCGCGAACACCGGGGAGCTGTTTTTT	CASSPDVANTGELFF
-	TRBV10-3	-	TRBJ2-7	TGTGCCATCAGTGAGTCTGCGGACATTACCTACGAGCAGTACTTC	CAISESADITYEQYF
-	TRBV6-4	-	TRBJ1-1	TGTGCCAGCAGTAGGGATTCGAACACTGAAGCTTTCTTT	CASSRDSNTEAFF
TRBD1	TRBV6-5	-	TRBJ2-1	TGTGCCAGCAGTCCACAGGGGGCGGTCTACAATGAGCAGTTCTTC	CASSPQGAVYNEQFF